The 14 T cell receptor beta chains below were found in one sample sequenced in a study of siplizumab effects on memory and regulatory T cells. Only in-frame clones appear in the TCRdb table, and some are missing; sequencing was by immunoSEQ multiplex PCR. There are some 96,000 clones in the sample; about 94% occur only once, and 1% to 1.5% lies in the top ten. The sequenced material came from non-Treg CD4+ T cells sorted from blood. The origin of the receptors is a human donor in good health.

The chain has TRBV5-1 and TRBJ2-3; 10 nucleotides align to TRBD2. In germline, CDR1 is SGHRS, CDR2 YFSETQ. Trimming took 6 bases from V and 0 from J; bases not matched to a gene: 19. This CDR3 has 20 residues. CDR3 in DNA: TGCGCCAGCACATCTGGGGCGCTAGCGGGAGATGAGCCTAGCACAGATACGCAGTATTTT. Its protein is CASTSGALAGDEPSTDTQYF.

The J gene is TRBJ2-7, the V gene TRBV5-1; 13 bases line up with TRBD2. The CDR3 loop spans 15 amino acids. CDR1 is SGHRS and CDR2 is YFSETQ in the germline V gene. J gave up 7 bases and V 4 bases, and 8 bases lay outside the gene matches. CDR3 amino acids: CASSVGLAGVDEQYF. CDR3 sequence (DNA): TGCGCCAGCAGCGTAGGACTAGCGGGAGTTGATGAGCAGTACTTC.

The V gene is TRBV6-1, the J gene TRBJ1-1; D unclear. V lost 7 bases and J lost 1, with 10 bases in between. CDR3 length equals 13 residues. Germline loops: CDR1 MNHNS, CDR2 SASEGT. The CDR3: CASTLGGNTEAFF. The CDR3 DNA reads TGTGCCAGCACTCTGGGCGGGAACACTGAAGCTTTCTTT.

This clone was observed a handful of times. The rearrangement joins TRBV7-2 to TRBJ2-7; 7 bases fit TRBD1. V was pared by 5 bases and J by 2 bases, with 9 bases of the junction left unmatched. The CDR3 runs 15 residues. Germline V gene sequence: CDR1 SGHTA, CDR2 FQGNSA. This CDR3 reads CASSASGQRTYEQYF. DNA of the CDR3: TGTGCCAGCAGCGCCTCGGGACAGCGCACCTACGAGCAGTACTTC.

The chain combines TRBV5-1 with TRBJ2-2, with 7 nucleotides matching TRBD2. CDR3 length equals 14 residues. CDR1 SGHRS and CDR2 YFSETQ come from the germline V gene. Trimming removed 6 bases from V and 6 bases from J; junction bases left unmatched: 8. CDR3: CASTPGLIAGELFF. CDR3 nucleotides: TGCGCCAGCACCCCGGGACTAATCGCCGGGGAGCTGTTTTTT.

This rearrangement joins TRBV30 to TRBJ1-2; D gene unclear. The V gene's germline CDR1 is GTSNPN and CDR2 SVGIG (reference sequence). V was clipped by 1 base and J by 4 bases, with 10 bases between them. The CDR3 loop spans 13 amino acids. The CDR3 region has the DNA TGTGCCTGGAGTGAAAGCGGAATCTATGGCTACACCTTC. Protein product: CAWSESGIYGYTF.

This chain's CDR3 is CASSSTGAHNEQFF. CDR3 nucleotides: TGTGCCAGCAGCTCTACGGGGGCCCACAATGAGCAGTTCTTC. V and J are TRBV5-4 and TRBJ2-1; TRBD1 or TRBD2 may be the D gene (6 bases each). Germline assignment: CDR1 SGHNT and CDR2 YYREEE (reference sequence). The ends were cut back, 3 bases at V and 5 bases at J, with 12 bases in the middle. The CDR3 runs to 14 residues. The full variable domain, completed using reference TRBV5-4 and TRBJ2-1, is ETGVTQSPTHLIKTRGQQVTLRCSSQSGHNTVSWYQQALGQGPQFIFQYYREEENGRGNFPPRFSGLQFPNYSSELNVNALELDDSALYLCASSSTGAHNEQFFGPGTRLTVL.

The rearrangement uses TRBV9 and TRBJ1-5, with D uncertain. Between the trimmed V and J ends, which lost 0 bases and 5 bases, there was a span of 9 bases. Germline V lookup: CDR1 SGDLS, CDR2 YYNGEE. The CDR3 is made up of 14 amino acids. The CDR3 region is CASSVGMTYQPQHF. As DNA, the CDR3 is TGTGCCAGCAGCGTAGGGATGACCTATCAGCCCCAGCATTTT.

This rearrangement joins TRBV20-1 to TRBJ2-7, with D possibly TRBD1 on 5 matching bases. V lost 3 bases and J 3 bases, leaving 6 bases between the germline ends. This CDR3 region has 11 residues. CDR1 DFQATT and CDR2 SNEGSKA come from the germline V gene (reference sequence). The CDR3 protein is CSASQGYEQYF. In DNA, the CDR3 is TGCAGTGCTAGTCAGGGCTACGAGCAGTACTTC.

V and J are TRBV5-1 and TRBJ1-2, with D possibly matching TRBD1 (5 bases). The V gene lost 0 bases and the J gene lost 0 bases, with 12 bases spanning the gap. Germline values: CDR1 SGHRS, CDR2 YFSETQ. The CDR3 has 16 amino acids. Here the CDR3 DNA reads TGCGCCAGCAGCTTGGTCGGCCAGGGAGCTAACTATGGCTACACCTTC. It is translated as CASSLVGQGANYGYTF.

This rearrangement joins TRBV4-1 to TRBJ2-3; D is possibly TRBD1 (5 bases). The CDR3 consists of 14 residues. V lost 3 bases, J lost 0 bases, and 7 bases lay in between. The germline CDR1 and CDR2 sequences are MGHRA and YSYEKL. In DNA, the CDR3 is TGCGCCAGCAGCCAGGGGCGGAGCACAGATACGCAGTATTTT. Protein sequence: CASSQGRSTDTQYF.

The chain is built from TRBV6-1 and TRBJ2-3; the D gene is possibly TRBD1 (6 bases). Germline values: CDR1 MNHNS, CDR2 SASEGT. Trimming pared 7 bases from V and 2 bases from J, leaving 13 bases between. This CDR3 spans 14 amino acids. Here the CDR3 DNA reads TGTGCCAGCACGTTACCAGGGGACACAGATACGCAGTATTTT. Amino acids: CASTLPGDTDTQYF.

V usage is TRBV5-4 and J usage is TRBJ2-3; TRBD2 matches at 9 bases. Germline loops: CDR1 SGHNT, CDR2 YYREEE (reference sequence). This CDR3 region has 14 residues. The J segment lost 3 bases and the V segment lost 4 bases, leaving 3 bases of the junction unmatched. In nucleotides, the CDR3 is TGTGCCAGCAGCATTGGACTAGCGACAGATACGCAGTATTTT. This encodes CASSIGLATDTQYF.

The rearrangement joins TRBV11-3 to TRBJ2-7; 7 bases fit TRBD1. The V gene's germline CDR1 is SGHNT and CDR2 YENEEA. The J segment lost 4 bases and the V segment lost 5 bases, leaving 5 bases of the junction unmatched. The CDR3 is made up of 13 amino acids. The CDR3 DNA sequence: TGTGCCAGCAGCCGACAGGGAGAGTACGAGCAGTACTTC. Translated, it gives CASSRQGEYEQYF.